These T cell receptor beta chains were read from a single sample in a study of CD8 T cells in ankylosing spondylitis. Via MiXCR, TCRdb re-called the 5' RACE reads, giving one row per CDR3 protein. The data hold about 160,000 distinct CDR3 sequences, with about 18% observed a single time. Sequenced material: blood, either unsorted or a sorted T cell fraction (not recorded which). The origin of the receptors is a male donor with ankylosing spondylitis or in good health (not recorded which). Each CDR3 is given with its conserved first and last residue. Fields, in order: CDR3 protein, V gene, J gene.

CDR3aa: CASSLGGEGTEAFF
v_gene: TRBV19
j_gene: TRBJ1-1

CDR3aa: CSATSDLTGILAPDTQYF
v_gene: TRBV20-1
j_gene: TRBJ2-3

CDR3aa: CASSQEVREINTGELFF
v_gene: TRBV4-1
j_gene: TRBJ2-2

CDR3aa: CASSSLPSTDTQYF
v_gene: TRBV7-6
j_gene: TRBJ2-3

CDR3aa: CASSPEANYGYTF
v_gene: TRBV5-1
j_gene: TRBJ1-2

CDR3aa: CASSLFENTEAFF
v_gene: TRBV12-3/TRBV12-4
j_gene: TRBJ1-1

CDR3aa: CASRPTPNSYNEQFF
v_gene: TRBV19
j_gene: TRBJ2-1

CDR3aa: CASSQSWFRDNTEAFF
v_gene: TRBV23-1
j_gene: TRBJ1-1

CDR3aa: CASARRETTHGYTF
v_gene: TRBV9
j_gene: TRBJ1-2

CDR3aa: CASSPTPDYGYTF
v_gene: TRBV12-3/TRBV12-4
j_gene: TRBJ1-2

CDR3aa: CASSLGQGSPTDTQYF
v_gene: TRBV5-1
j_gene: TRBJ2-3

CDR3aa: CSVIELGSGPDTQYF
v_gene: TRBV20-1
j_gene: TRBJ2-3

CDR3aa: CAINAGANVLTF
v_gene: TRBV10-3
j_gene: TRBJ2-6

CDR3aa: CSARLTGSGRYNEQFF
v_gene: TRBV20-1
j_gene: TRBJ2-1

CDR3aa: CASSLEDEQFF
v_gene: TRBV5-1
j_gene: TRBJ2-1

CDR3aa: CATRSNGYTF
v_gene: TRBV28
j_gene: TRBJ1-2

CDR3aa: CATSRDFYTQYF
v_gene: TRBV15
j_gene: TRBJ2-3

CDR3aa: CASSQRGSGKYF
v_gene: TRBV23-1
j_gene: TRBJ2-3

CDR3aa: CASRLREGADTQYF
v_gene: TRBV12-3/TRBV12-4
j_gene: TRBJ2-3

CDR3aa: CASGDYTGELFF
v_gene: TRBV9
j_gene: TRBJ2-2

CDR3aa: CASSQTDSGNTIYF
v_gene: TRBV3-1
j_gene: TRBJ1-3

CDR3aa: CSASLETYEQYF
v_gene: TRBV20-1
j_gene: TRBJ2-7

CDR3aa: CASSFQGNQPQHF
v_gene: TRBV12-3/TRBV12-4
j_gene: TRBJ1-5

CDR3aa: CASRLTGSSNQPQHF
v_gene: TRBV12-3/TRBV12-4
j_gene: TRBJ1-5

CDR3aa: CSARDQLAGYTDTQYF
v_gene: TRBV20-1
j_gene: TRBJ2-3

CDR3aa: CASSERTGLSYNEQFF
v_gene: TRBV2
j_gene: TRBJ2-1

CDR3aa: CASASTGAIGNEQFF
v_gene: TRBV6-2/TRBV6-3
j_gene: TRBJ2-1

CDR3aa: CASSLSDQTDTQYF
v_gene: TRBV11-1
j_gene: TRBJ2-3

CDR3aa: CASSGGTGVAFF
v_gene: TRBV2
j_gene: TRBJ1-1

CDR3aa: CASSQGWGAGELFF
v_gene: TRBV14
j_gene: TRBJ2-2

CDR3aa: CASSYKPGQGAYEQYF
v_gene: TRBV6-5
j_gene: TRBJ2-7

CDR3aa: CASRNTGTVNTIYF
v_gene: TRBV28
j_gene: TRBJ1-3

CDR3aa: CASSLLAPAHEQFF
v_gene: TRBV28
j_gene: TRBJ2-1

CDR3aa: CASSSGLAATYEQYF
v_gene: TRBV5-1
j_gene: TRBJ2-7

CDR3aa: CSASGRDWNGYTF
v_gene: TRBV20-1
j_gene: TRBJ1-2

CDR3aa: CATSDLVRGRSYEQYF
v_gene: TRBV24-1
j_gene: TRBJ2-7

CDR3aa: CSARGGRTFYEQYF
v_gene: TRBV20-1
j_gene: TRBJ2-7

CDR3aa: CASSPKRVGGPGQRSF
v_gene: TRBV7-8
j_gene: TRBJ2-7

CDR3aa: CASSVFGVGKAFF
v_gene: TRBV7-2
j_gene: TRBJ1-1

CDR3aa: CASSFGRGRTEAFF
v_gene: TRBV28
j_gene: TRBJ1-1

CDR3aa: CASTFSRLADYNEQFF
v_gene: TRBV6-1
j_gene: TRBJ2-1

CDR3aa: CSVEWGYEQYF
v_gene: TRBV29-1
j_gene: TRBJ2-7

CDR3aa: CASSPNTHPISYEQYF
v_gene: TRBV9
j_gene: TRBJ2-7

CDR3aa: CSANSGRVADTQYF
v_gene: TRBV20-1
j_gene: TRBJ2-3

CDR3aa: CSARGTDSGPDTQYF
v_gene: TRBV20-1
j_gene: TRBJ2-3